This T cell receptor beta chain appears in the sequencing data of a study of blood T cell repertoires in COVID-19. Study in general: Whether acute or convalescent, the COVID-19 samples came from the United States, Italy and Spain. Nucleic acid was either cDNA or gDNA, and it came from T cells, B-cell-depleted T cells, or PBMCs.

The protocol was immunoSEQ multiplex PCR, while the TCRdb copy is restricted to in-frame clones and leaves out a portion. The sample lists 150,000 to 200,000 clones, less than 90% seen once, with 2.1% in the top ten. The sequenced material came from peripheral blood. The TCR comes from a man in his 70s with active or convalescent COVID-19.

CDR3: CASSGRGGTGQETQYF. CDR3 coding DNA: TGTGCCAGCAGTGGGCGAGGGGGAACGGGCCAAGAGACCCAGTACTTC. The chain couples TRBV28 to TRBJ2-5; D is possibly TRBD1 (6 bases). The germline CDR1 and CDR2 sequences are MDHEN and SYDVKM. The CDR3 is made up of 16 amino acids. V was cut by 5 bases and J by 1 base, with 17 bases left in between.